The 16 T cell receptor beta chains listed next were all sequenced from one sample in a study of patients and donors after allogeneic stem cell transplantation. TCRdb redid the calling of the RT-PCR reads with MiXCR, one entry per CDR3 protein. The data contain about a million distinct CDR3 sequences, roughly 18% of them seen just once; the ten biggest clones take up under 6.5%. The specimen sequenced was blood, either unsorted or a sorted T cell fraction (not recorded which). These receptors came from a human donor who was either an allogeneic HSCT recipient or a stem cell or donor lymphocyte infusion donor (not recorded which). It is not recorded whose cells these are; they may come from a transplant donor.

The V call is TRBV12-3 or TRBV12-4, the J call TRBJ1-2; 12 bases are a match to TRBD1. V trimming: 6 bases; J trimming: 4 bases; junction bases outside the gene matches: 9. The CDR3 covers 16 residues. The CDR3: CASRSAGTGGFYGYTF. The CDR3 DNA reads TGTGCCAGCAGGTCAGCCGGGACAGGGGGCTTCTATGGCTACACCTTC.

This sequence joins TRBV3-1 and TRBJ1-1; D is perhaps TRBD1 (6 bases). The V gene lost 4 bases and the J gene lost 5 bases, with 17 bases spanning the gap. This CDR3 spans 15 amino acids. Per germline, CDR1 LGHDT and CDR2 YNNKEL (reference sequence). The CDR3 here is CASSRKGQGLTEAFF. Here the CDR3 DNA reads TGTGCCAGCAGCCGAAAGGGGCAGGGGTTGACTGAAGCTTTCTTT.

This chain links TRBV18 with TRBJ1-6; D may be TRBD1 (6 bases). The CDR3 covers 13 residues. The V gene lost 8 bases and the J gene lost 8 bases, with 13 bases spanning the gap. Germline loops: CDR1 KGHSH, CDR2 LQKENI. The CDR3 sequence is CASTVNRDSPLHF. CDR3 nucleotides: TGTGCCAGCACTGTCAACAGGGATTCACCCCTCCACTTT.

This clonotype came up a few times. The J gene is TRBJ2-7, the V gene TRBV4-1; D may be TRBD1 (7 bases). CDR3 length equals 16 residues. Trimming cost V 0 bases and J 3 bases, with 15 bases left between them. The germline CDR1 and CDR2 sequences are MGHRA and YSYEKL. For the CDR3, the DNA is TGCGCCAGCAGCCAAGATAGGGCGCAGGGGGGCTACGAGCAGTACTTC. This gives the protein CASSQDRAQGGYEQYF.

This CDR3 reads CASSSGQESILRGQYF. The CDR3 region has the DNA TGTGCCAGCAGTTCAGGACAGGAATCTATCCTACGAGGGCAGTACTTC. The chain has TRBV6-5 and TRBJ2-7; 7 positions match TRBD1. Germline lookup yields CDR1 MNHEY and CDR2 SVGAGI. V lost 4 bases, J lost 9 bases, and 18 bases stayed unmatched. The CDR3 totals 16 residues.

The V and J genes are TRBV13 and TRBJ2-7; unclear D gene. The CDR3 extends over 15 amino acids. Germline V gene lookup returns CDR1 PRHDT and CDR2 FYEKMQ (reference sequence). The ends were cut back, 1 base at V and 4 bases at J, with 14 bases in the middle. The CDR3 sequence: CASSLDSLAIYEQYF. CDR3 nucleotides: TGTGCCAGCAGCTTAGATTCACTGGCGATATACGAGCAGTACTTC. The entire variable domain, with the rest obtained from reference TRBV13 and TRBJ2-7, is as follows: AAGVIQSPRHLIKEKRETATLKCYPIPRHDTVYWYQQGPGQDPQFLISFYEKMQSDKGSIPDRFSAQQFSDYHSELNMSSLELGDSALYFCASSLDSLAIYEQYFGPGTRLTVT.

This clonotype was picked up a small number of times. The gene calls are TRBV20-1 and TRBJ2-7; D gene unclear. This CDR3 comprises 12 residues. CDR1 and CDR2 (germline): DFQATT, SNEGSKA (reference sequence). Between the trimmed V and J ends, which lost 4 bases and 1 base, there was a span of 8 bases. CDR3 region: CSAILGSYEQYF. The CDR3 coding sequence is TGCAGTGCTATTCTGGGTTCCTACGAGCAGTACTTC.

This clonotype was counted between two and nine times. This chain links TRBV12-3 or TRBV12-4 with TRBJ1-2, with D tentatively TRBD1 (6 bases). CDR3 length equals 14 residues. Trimming removed 5 bases at V and 4 bases at J, with 14 bases between. CDR3 DNA sequence: TGTGCCAGCAGTGGTACAGGGAGATTCTATGGCTACACCTTC. This codes for CASSGTGRFYGYTF.

The gene calls are TRBV27 and TRBJ2-7; D gene ambiguous. The length of the CDR3 is 11 residues. The ends were cut back, 6 bases at V and 6 bases at J, with 9 bases in the middle. Germline CDR1 reads MNHEY; CDR2 reads SMNVEV (reference sequence). CDR3 nucleotide sequence: TGTGCCAGCAGGCTATCGGGCGAGCAGTACTTC. This sequence encodes CASRLSGEQYF.

This clonotype was observed a handful of times. The chain employs TRBV5-1 and TRBJ1-5; D is perhaps TRBD1 (6 bases). V shed 4 bases and J shed 2 bases, with 19 bases lying between them. CDR1 is SGHRS, CDR2 YFSETQ, per germline. This CDR3 is 17 amino acids long. In nucleotides, the CDR3 is TGCGCCAGCAGCACCCCAACAGGGAACCGGGGCAATCAGCCCCAGCATTTT. Amino acids: CASSTPTGNRGNQPQHF.

The V call is TRBV7-9, the J call TRBJ1-4; no firm D call. Trimming pared 7 bases from V and 7 bases from J, leaving 13 bases between. The germline V gene encodes CDR1 SEHNR and CDR2 FQNEAQ (reference sequence). The CDR3 length is 13 residues. For the CDR3, the DNA is TGTGCCAGCAACAACAAGTTGGGTGAAAAACTGTTTTTT. Its translation: CASNNKLGEKLFF.

The chain recombines TRBV10-3 with TRBJ1-4, with D possibly TRBD1 on 5 matching bases. The CDR3 is made up of 17 amino acids. Germline CDR1 reads ENHRY; CDR2 reads SYGVKD. V was pared by 4 bases and J by 1 base, with 16 bases between. CDR3 in DNA: TGTGCCATCAGTGCCCTACTCCCCGGGGGAACTAATGAAAAACTGTTTTTT. It yields the protein CAISALLPGGTNEKLFF.

The chain employs TRBV6-1 and TRBJ1-6, with a possible D match to TRBD1 (5 bases). Trimming removed 7 bases from V and 5 bases from J, with 15 bases in between. The germline gives CDR1 MNHNS, CDR2 SASEGT. This CDR3 is 15 amino acids long. In nucleotides, the CDR3 is TGTGCCAGCAACCGAGGGGAGGGAAATAATTCACCCCTCCACTTT. It translates to CASNRGEGNNSPLHF.

This clonotype showed up many times. The chain has TRBV6-4 and TRBJ1-4; 7 nucleotides line up with TRBD1. The V and J ends lost 0 bases and 8 bases, in that order; junction bases with no gene match: 21. The CDR3 length is 20 residues. Germline values: CDR1 MRHNA, CDR2 SNTAGT. The DNA of the CDR3 is TGTGCCAGCAGTGACTCGGCGTTTGATTACTTAGGACAGGTCGAGGAAAAACTGTTTTTT. Its protein is CASSDSAFDYLGQVEEKLFF.

The table lists this clonotype with a few counts. This chain links TRBV29-1 with TRBJ1-2; TRBD1 matches 7 bases. The CDR3 runs 17 residues. CDR1 is SQVTM, CDR2 ANQGSEA, per germline. The junction had 18 bases not matched to a gene; V was cut back by 4 bases and J by 4 bases. Here the CDR3 reads CSVVAQADDREAYGYTF. The CDR3 DNA sequence: TGCAGCGTTGTCGCACAAGCTGATGACAGGGAGGCCTATGGCTACACCTTC.

This clonotype has just a few counts. Sequence at one end of the junction differs from germline and may be a read error. The chain uses TRBV7-9 and TRBJ2-7; possibly TRBD1 for D (6 bases). The CDR3 has 14 residues. Germline V gene sequence: CDR1 SEHNR, CDR2 FQNEAQ (reference sequence). The CDR3 loop is CASSPGVPSYGQYF. CDR3 in DNA: TGTGCCAGCAGCCCAGGGGTCCCATCCTACGGGCAGTACTTC.